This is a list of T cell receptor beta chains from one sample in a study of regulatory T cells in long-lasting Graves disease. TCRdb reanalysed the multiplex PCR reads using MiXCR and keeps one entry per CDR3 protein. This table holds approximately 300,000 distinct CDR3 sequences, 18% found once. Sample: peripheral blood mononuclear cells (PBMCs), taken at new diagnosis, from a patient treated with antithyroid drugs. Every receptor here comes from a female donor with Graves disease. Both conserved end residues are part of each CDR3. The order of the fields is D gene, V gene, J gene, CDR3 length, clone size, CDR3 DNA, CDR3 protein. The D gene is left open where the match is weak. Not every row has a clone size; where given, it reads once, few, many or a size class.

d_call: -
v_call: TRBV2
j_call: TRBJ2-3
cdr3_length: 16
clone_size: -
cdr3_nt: TGTGCCAGCAGTAGGCGGCAGGGGCTGCCGACAGATACGCAGTATTTT
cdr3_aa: CASSRRQGLPTDTQYF

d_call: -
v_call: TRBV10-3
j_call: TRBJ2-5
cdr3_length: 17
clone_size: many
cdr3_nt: TGTGCCATCAGTGAGTCGGTAGCCGGGGCTAAGGGGGAGACCCAGTACTTC
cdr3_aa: CAISESVAGAKGETQYF

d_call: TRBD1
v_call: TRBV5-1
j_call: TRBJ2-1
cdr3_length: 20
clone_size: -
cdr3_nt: TGCGCCAGCAGCTTGAGGTCGACAGGGACAGGACTGGCCTCCTACAATGAGCAGTTCTTC
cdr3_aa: CASSLRSTGTGLASYNEQFF

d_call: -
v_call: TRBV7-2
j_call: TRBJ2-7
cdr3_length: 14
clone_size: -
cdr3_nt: TGTGCCAGCAGACCGTCGGGGGTCACCTACGAGCAGTACTTC
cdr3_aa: CASRPSGVTYEQYF

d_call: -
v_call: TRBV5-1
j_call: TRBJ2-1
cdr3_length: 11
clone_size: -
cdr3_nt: TGCGCCAGCAGTGCTGAGGCTGAGCAGTTCTTC
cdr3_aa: CASSAEAEQFF

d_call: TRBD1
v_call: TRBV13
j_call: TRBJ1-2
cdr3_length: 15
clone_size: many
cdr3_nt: TGTGCCAGCAGCTTAGGGGACAGGGGTTCCTATGGCTACACCTTC
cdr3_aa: CASSLGDRGSYGYTF

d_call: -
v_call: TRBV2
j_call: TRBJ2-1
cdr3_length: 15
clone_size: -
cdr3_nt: TGTGCCAGCAGTGATACCTGGAACCCGAGGAATGAGCAGTTCTTC
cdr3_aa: CASSDTWNPRNEQFF

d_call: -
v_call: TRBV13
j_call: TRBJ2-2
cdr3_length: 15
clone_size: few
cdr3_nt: TGTGCCAGCAGCTTCGGACTGCAGAACACCGGGGAGCTGTTTTTT
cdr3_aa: CASSFGLQNTGELFF

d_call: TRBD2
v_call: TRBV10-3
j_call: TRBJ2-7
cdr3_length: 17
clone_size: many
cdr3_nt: TGTGCCATCAGTGAGTGGATTAGCGGGAGGAGCTCCTACGAGCAGTACTTC
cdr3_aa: CAISEWISGRSSYEQYF

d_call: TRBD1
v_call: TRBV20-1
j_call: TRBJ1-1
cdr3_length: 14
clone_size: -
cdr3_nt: TGCAGTGCTAGTGACAGGGGAACGAACACTGAAGCTTTCTTT
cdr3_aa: CSASDRGTNTEAFF

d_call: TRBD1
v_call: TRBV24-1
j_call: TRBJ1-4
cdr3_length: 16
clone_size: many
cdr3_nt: TGTGCCACCAGTGAACCCACAGGGGGAACTAATGAAAAACTGTTTTTT
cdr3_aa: CATSEPTGGTNEKLFF

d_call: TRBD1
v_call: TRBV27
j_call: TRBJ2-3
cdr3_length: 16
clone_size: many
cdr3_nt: TGTGCCAGCAGTACCGGGACAGGGGCCAGCACAGATACGCAGTATTTT
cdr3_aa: CASSTGTGASTDTQYF

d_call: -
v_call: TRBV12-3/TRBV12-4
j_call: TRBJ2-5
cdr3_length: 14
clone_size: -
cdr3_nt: TGTGCCAGCAGTTTAGATCTAGGTCAAGAGACCCAGTACTTC
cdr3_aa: CASSLDLGQETQYF

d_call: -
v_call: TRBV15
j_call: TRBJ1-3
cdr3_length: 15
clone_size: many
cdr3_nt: TGTGCCACCAGCAGAGCCCGGAACTCTGGAAACACCATATATTTT
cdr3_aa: CATSRARNSGNTIYF

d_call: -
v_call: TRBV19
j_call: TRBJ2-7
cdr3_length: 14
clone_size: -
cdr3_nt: TGTGCCAGTAGTCCCCGTGACCGGTGGTACGAGCAGTACTTC
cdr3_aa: CASSPRDRWYEQYF

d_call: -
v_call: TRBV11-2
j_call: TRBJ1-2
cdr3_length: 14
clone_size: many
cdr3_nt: TGTGCCAGCAGCAATAGTCCCTCCGGACACCGGGACACCTTC
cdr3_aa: CASSNSPSGHRDTF

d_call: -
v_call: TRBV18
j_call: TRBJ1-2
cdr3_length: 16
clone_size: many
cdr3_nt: TGTGCCAGCTCACCACCGGCCCCGGGGGCTGGCTATGGCTACACCTTC
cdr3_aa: CASSPPAPGAGYGYTF

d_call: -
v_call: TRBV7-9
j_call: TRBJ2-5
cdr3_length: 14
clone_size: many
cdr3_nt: TGTGCCAGCAGCTTAGTCGGTCGGGAAGAGACCCAGTACTTC
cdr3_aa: CASSLVGREETQYF

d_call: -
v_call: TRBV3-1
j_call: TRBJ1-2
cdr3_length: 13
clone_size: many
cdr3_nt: TGTGCCAGCAGCCAAGAAACTGTATTCGGCTACACCTTC
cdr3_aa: CASSQETVFGYTF

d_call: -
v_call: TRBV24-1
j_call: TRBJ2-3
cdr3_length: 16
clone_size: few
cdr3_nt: TGTGCCACCAGTGATCCGGGACACCTCCCAACAGATACGCAGTATTTT
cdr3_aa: CATSDPGHLPTDTQYF

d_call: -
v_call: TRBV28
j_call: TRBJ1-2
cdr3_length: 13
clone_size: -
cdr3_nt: TGTGCCAGCAGTTTTCGATCGGACTATGGCTACACCTTC
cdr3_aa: CASSFRSDYGYTF

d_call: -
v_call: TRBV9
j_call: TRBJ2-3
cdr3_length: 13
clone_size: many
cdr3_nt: TGTGCCAGCAGCGTAATCGCGGCAGATACGCAGTATTTT
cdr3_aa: CASSVIAADTQYF

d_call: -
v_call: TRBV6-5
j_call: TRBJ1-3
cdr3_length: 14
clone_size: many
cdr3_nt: TGTGCCAGCAGTTTTGACAGAGCTGGAAACACCATATATTTT
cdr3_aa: CASSFDRAGNTIYF

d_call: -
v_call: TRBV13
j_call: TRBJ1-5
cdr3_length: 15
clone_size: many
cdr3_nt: TGTGCCAGCAGCTTAGGTTACAGCTCCAATCAGCCCCAGCATTTT
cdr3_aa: CASSLGYSSNQPQHF

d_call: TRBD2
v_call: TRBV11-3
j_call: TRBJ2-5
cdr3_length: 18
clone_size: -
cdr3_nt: TGTGCCAGCAGCTTAGTGGGGGCGCGGACTAGCGGGAGGGAGACCCAGTACTTC
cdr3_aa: CASSLVGARTSGRETQYF

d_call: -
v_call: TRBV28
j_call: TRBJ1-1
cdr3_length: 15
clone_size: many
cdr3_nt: TGTGCCAGCAGTTTATATGCAGAGATGAACACTGAAGCTTTCTTT
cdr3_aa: CASSLYAEMNTEAFF

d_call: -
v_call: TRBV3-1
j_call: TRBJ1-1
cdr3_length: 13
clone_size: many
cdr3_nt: TGTGCCAGCAGCCCAAAAAGTAACACTGAAGCTTTCTTT
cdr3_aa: CASSPKSNTEAFF